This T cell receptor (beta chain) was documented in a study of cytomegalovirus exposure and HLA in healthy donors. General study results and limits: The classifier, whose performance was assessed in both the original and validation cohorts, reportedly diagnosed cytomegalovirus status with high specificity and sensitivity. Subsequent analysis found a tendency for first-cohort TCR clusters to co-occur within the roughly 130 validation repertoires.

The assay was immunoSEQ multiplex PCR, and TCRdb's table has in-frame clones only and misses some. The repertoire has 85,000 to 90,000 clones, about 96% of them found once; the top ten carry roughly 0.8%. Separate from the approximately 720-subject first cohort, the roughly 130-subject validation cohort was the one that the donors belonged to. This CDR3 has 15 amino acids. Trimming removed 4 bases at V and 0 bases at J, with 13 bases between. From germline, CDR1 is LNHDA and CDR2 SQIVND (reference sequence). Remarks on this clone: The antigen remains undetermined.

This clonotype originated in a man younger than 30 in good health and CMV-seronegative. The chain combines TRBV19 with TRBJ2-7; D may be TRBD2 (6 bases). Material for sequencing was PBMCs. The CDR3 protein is CASSRTLGGSYEQYF. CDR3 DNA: TGTGCCAGTAGTAGGACACTCGGGGGCTCCTACGAGCAGTACTTC.